These 7 T cell receptor beta chains were all obtained from the same sample, sequenced in a study of blood T cell repertoires in COVID-19. Produced via immunoSEQ multiplex PCR; TCRdb's table is partial and in-frame only. The sample gives roughly 200,000 clones, around nine tenths of which show up once; over 15% is in the top ten. Source material: peripheral blood. All receptors derive from a man between 50 and 59 years old with COVID-19, enrolled during active disease.

The chain uses TRBV18 and TRBJ1-6, with D uncertain. V was clipped by 1 base and J by 8 bases, with 9 bases between them. The CDR3 totals 14 residues. The germline CDR1 and CDR2 sequences are KGHSH and LQKENI. This CDR3 reads CASSPRPLDSPLHF. The DNA for the CDR3 is TGTGCCAGCTCACCACGGCCCTTGGATTCACCCCTCCACTTT.

The V and J genes are TRBV10-1 and TRBJ1-6; a possible D gene is TRBD1 (5 bases). V lost 6 bases and J lost 11, with 26 bases in between. The germline CDR1 and CDR2 sequences are WNHNN and SYGVQD (reference sequence). The CDR3 has 17 residues. CDR3 protein: CASSPGLLNRVLTPLHF. DNA of the CDR3: TGCGCCAGCAGCCCGGGACTGTTAAACCGGGTCTTGACACCCCTCCACTTT.

The CDR3 reads CASSPGLADSYEQYF. In nucleotides, the CDR3 is TGTGCCAGCAGTCCGGGACTAGCGGACTCCTACGAGCAGTACTTC. This rearrangement joins TRBV27 to TRBJ2-7; 11 bases are a match to TRBD2. This CDR3 region has 15 residues. CDR1 is MNHEY, CDR2 SMNVEV, per germline (reference sequence). The junction had 3 bases not matched to a gene; V was cut back by 5 bases and J by 0 bases.

This clone was seen a single time. The chain joins TRBV25-1 to TRBJ1-2; 7 bases agree with TRBD1. Germline loops: CDR1 MGHDK, CDR2 SYGVNS. V gave up 1 base and J gave up 4 bases; unmatched junction bases: 3. This CDR3 spans 14 amino acids. CDR3 nucleotide sequence: TGTGCCAGCAGTGAATCGGGACAGTTCTATGGCTACACCTTC. Encoded protein: CASSESGQFYGYTF.

This clone has a handful of counts. The rearrangement uses TRBV9 and TRBJ2-7, with D possibly TRBD2 on 6 matching bases. CDR1 SGDLS and CDR2 YYNGEE come from the germline V gene. The germline V and J ends were trimmed by 3 bases and 3 bases, with 10 bases remaining between them. CDR3 length: 13 amino acids. The CDR3 DNA reads as TGTGCCAGCAGCGCGGAGGGAGGCTACGAGCAGTACTTC. Its translation: CASSAEGGYEQYF.

The V gene is TRBV6-5, the J gene TRBJ1-2, with TRBD1 matching 7 bases. This CDR3 is built from 13 residues. Germline loops: CDR1 MNHEY, CDR2 SVGAGI. V gave up 2 bases and J gave up 12 bases; unmatched junction bases: 9. CDR3 sequence: CASSYLDRAGHTF. The CDR3 coding sequence is TGTGCCAGCAGTTACCTAGACAGGGCCGGGCACACCTTC.

This chain uses TRBV10-2 with TRBJ2-2, with D unclear. Germline V gene sequence: CDR1 WSHSY, CDR2 SAAADI. The V and J ends lost 8 bases and 7 bases respectively, with 5 bases between them. The CDR3 spans 10 residues. CDR3 sequence: CASLRGELFF. The CDR3 DNA follows: TGCGCCAGCCTCCGCGGGGAGCTGTTTTTT.